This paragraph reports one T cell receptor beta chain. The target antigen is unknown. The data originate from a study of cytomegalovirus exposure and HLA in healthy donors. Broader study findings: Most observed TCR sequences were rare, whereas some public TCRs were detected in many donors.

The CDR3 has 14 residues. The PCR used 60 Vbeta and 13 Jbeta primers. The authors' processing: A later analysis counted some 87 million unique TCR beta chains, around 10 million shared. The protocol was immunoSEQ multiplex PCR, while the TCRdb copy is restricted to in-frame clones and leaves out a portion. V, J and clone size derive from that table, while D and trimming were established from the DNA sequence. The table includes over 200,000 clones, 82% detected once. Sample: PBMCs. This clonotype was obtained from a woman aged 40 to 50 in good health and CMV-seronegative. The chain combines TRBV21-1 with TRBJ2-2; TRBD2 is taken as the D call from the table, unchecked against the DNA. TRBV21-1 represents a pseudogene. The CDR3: CASTSGGDTGELFF. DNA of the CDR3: TGTGCCAGCACCAGCGGGGGTGACACCGGGGAGCTGTTTTTT.